This entry describes one T cell receptor beta chain. The specificity of this receptor is unknown. The junction and the germline gene differ at one end; a read error may be behind it. This sample was sequenced with an Illumina HiSeq 2000. Multiplex PCR amplification was used to generate the TCR beta chain libraries. High-throughput sequencing was used to analyze the amplified TCR beta chain products. The public reads were run again by TCRdb, first through fastp at Q25 and then through MiXCR, and only productive beta chains were kept. Rows merge per CDR3 protein into single entries with the most common DNA and genes. The table for this sample lists approximately 200,000 distinct CDR3 sequences; around 29% of them were counted only once. The ten largest clones represent about 4.5% of the sample. Measured from the cysteine to the phenylalanine, the CDR3 is 12 residues long. This entry keeps only the CDR3 DNA: 36 bases, framed from base 1. In the germline V gene, CDR1 corresponds to SQVTM and CDR2 to ANQGSEA.

This sample is part of a study of breast tumors, draining lymph nodes, adjacent tissues (dated by TCRdb to the mid-2010s). Background for the entire study: In breast cancer patients, the study compared the TCR beta repertoires of tumor, adjacent nontumor tissue and axillary lymph nodes. The study aimed to assess the relationships and possible T-cell exchange between tumor, surrounding tissue and draining lymph node repertoires in human breast cancer.

The lymph node samples were taken from the axillary draining lymph nodes of breast cancer patients. The paper's findings and limits, for the study overall: The data were considered consistent with the idea that most tumor T cells come from the lymph node and then expand in tumor tissue. The conclusion that tumor T cells originate in lymph nodes was framed as consistent with a hypothesis rather than directly demonstrated. The similarity between tumor and nontumor tissue repertoires was significantly greater in luminal-like breast cancer than in basal-like breast cancer. Tumor T-cell repertoires showed less diversity than lymph node repertoires and more diversity than nontumor tissue repertoires, and tumor T-cell repertoires showed preferential V and J gene usage.

The TCR comes from a female donor with breast cancer. Some clones in this sample may be carry-over from other donors' samples. This sequence uses TRBV29-1 and TRBJ1-1; TRBD1 is a weak D gene call, 6 bases matching. Material: axillary lymph node tissue. CDR3 protein: CSGTDLNTGAFF. The DNA sequence is TGCAGCGGGACAGACCTGAACACTGGAGCTTTCTTT.